Listed below are T cell receptor beta chains from one sample, sequenced in a study of T-cell memory formation after mild COVID-19. Via MiXCR, TCRdb re-called the 5' RACE reads, giving one row per CDR3 protein. Of 300,000 to 400,000 distinct CDR3 sequences in the sample, roughly 13% were seen once. The sequencing input was PBMCs or a T cell subset sorted from them (not recorded which). These receptors came from a man younger than 35 who had mild COVID-19 (a few samples of this study predate the infection). Cell type and time point are not known. Each CDR3 is given with its conserved first and last residue. Each record gives: clone size, V gene, J gene, D gene, CDR3 DNA, CDR3 protein. D genes are given only for firm matches. The size of a clone is reported for some rows only, either as once, few or many, or as a class for expanded clones.

clone_size: few
v_call: TRBV6-5
j_call: TRBJ2-2
d_call: -
cdr3_nt: TGTGCCAGCAGTCGATACCGGGAGAACACCGGGGAGCTGTTTTTT
cdr3_aa: CASSRYRENTGELFF

clone_size: few
v_call: TRBV7-7
j_call: TRBJ2-1
d_call: -
cdr3_nt: TGTGCCAGCATCAACCCGAGCCGGGATGAGCAGTTCTTC
cdr3_aa: CASINPSRDEQFF

clone_size: few
v_call: TRBV5-4
j_call: TRBJ1-2
d_call: -
cdr3_nt: TGTGCCAGCAGCTTGGAGCGGGGCTACTATGGCTACACCTTC
cdr3_aa: CASSLERGYYGYTF

clone_size: few
v_call: TRBV14
j_call: TRBJ2-5
d_call: -
cdr3_nt: TGTGCCAGCAGCCAGGAGGGGGCATTGGCGAAGACCCAGTACTTC
cdr3_aa: CASSQEGALAKTQYF

clone_size: few
v_call: TRBV12-3/TRBV12-4
j_call: TRBJ1-5
d_call: -
cdr3_nt: TGTGCCAGCAGTTTAATACCTTCAGGAAATAGCAATCAGCCCCAGCATTTT
cdr3_aa: CASSLIPSGNSNQPQHF

clone_size: many
v_call: TRBV3-1
j_call: TRBJ2-2
d_call: TRBD2
cdr3_nt: TGTGCCAGCAGCCAGGGAGGGACCGGGGAGCTGTTTTTT
cdr3_aa: CASSQGGTGELFF

clone_size: -
v_call: TRBV12-2
j_call: TRBJ2-5
d_call: -
cdr3_nt: TGTGCAAGTCGCTCCCACCTGGGAGCCGGGACAGCCCAAGAGACCCAGTACTTC
cdr3_aa: CASRSHLGAGTAQETQYF

clone_size: few
v_call: TRBV7-9
j_call: TRBJ1-2
d_call: -
cdr3_nt: TGTGCCAGCAGCCCAGGGTTGCGCTTC
cdr3_aa: CASSPGLRF

clone_size: -
v_call: TRBV10-3
j_call: TRBJ2-2
d_call: -
cdr3_nt: TGTGCCATCAGGGACAGCCCGAACACCGGGGAGCTGTTTTTT
cdr3_aa: CAIRDSPNTGELFF

clone_size: few
v_call: TRBV23-1
j_call: TRBJ2-3
d_call: -
cdr3_nt: TGCGCCAGCAGTCCCACAGGGCACGGGGCAGATACGCAGTATTTT
cdr3_aa: CASSPTGHGADTQYF

clone_size: -
v_call: TRBV28
j_call: TRBJ1-2
d_call: -
cdr3_nt: TGTGCCAGCACCTTAACCATTAACTATGGCTACACCTTC
cdr3_aa: CASTLTINYGYTF

clone_size: -
v_call: TRBV6-2/TRBV6-3
j_call: TRBJ1-6
d_call: -
cdr3_nt: TGTGCCAGCAGCCTTCTCGCCCTCGTGTACAATTCACCCCTCCACTTT
cdr3_aa: CASSLLALVYNSPLHF

clone_size: -
v_call: TRBV7-3
j_call: TRBJ2-1
d_call: -
cdr3_nt: TGTGCCAGCAGCCCCCGCTCAGGGCTTAGTCTCCCTAGCTACAATGAGCAGTTCTTC
cdr3_aa: CASSPRSGLSLPSYNEQFF

clone_size: -
v_call: TRBV5-1
j_call: TRBJ1-2
d_call: -
cdr3_nt: TGCGCCAGCAGCTTGACGATGCCAGATGGCTACACCTTC
cdr3_aa: CASSLTMPDGYTF

clone_size: -
v_call: TRBV9
j_call: TRBJ2-7
d_call: -
cdr3_nt: TGTGCCAGCAGCGTATTCCGGGACGACGAGCAGTACTTC
cdr3_aa: CASSVFRDDEQYF

clone_size: -
v_call: TRBV6-5
j_call: TRBJ1-1
d_call: -
cdr3_nt: TGTGCCAGCAGTTCGGGGGTGAACACTGAAGCTTTCTTT
cdr3_aa: CASSSGVNTEAFF